Below are 24 T cell receptor beta chains sequenced from a single sample in a study of control samples from healthy donors and cancer patients. TCRdb's copy holds only in-frame clones and misses some; the assay was immunoSEQ multiplex PCR. The sample has roughly 69,000 clones; nearly 85% are singletons. The material sequenced was blood. Receptors originate from a man in his fifties or sixties in good health.

This clone has a single count. The chain is built from TRBV7-2 and TRBJ1-6; D unclear. Germline V gives CDR1 SGHTA, CDR2 FQGNSA. Between the trimmed V and J ends, which lost 4 bases and 10 bases, there was a span of 11 bases. CDR3 size: 13 residues. CDR3 in DNA: TGTGCCAGCAGCTCTTGGTCGGAATCACCCCTCCACTTT. The encoded protein is CASSSWSESPLHF. Combining the CDR3 with reference TRBV7-2 and TRBJ1-6 gives the whole variable domain GAGVSQSPSNKVTEKGKDVELRCDPISGHTALYWYRQSLGQGLEFLIYFQGNSAPDKSGLPSDRFSAERTGGSVSTLTIQRTQQEDSAVYLCASSSWSESPLHFGNGTRLTVT.

The V call is TRBV6-1, the J call TRBJ2-1, with TRBD2 identical over 13 bases. CDR3 length: 18 amino acids. The V gene end was trimmed by 2 bases and the J gene end by 4 bases; junction bases not matched to a gene: 8. Germline V gives CDR1 MNHNS, CDR2 SASEGT. The CDR3 here is CASSESPWTSGSYNEQFF. In DNA form, the CDR3 reads TGTGCCAGCAGTGAATCCCCATGGACTAGCGGGAGTTACAATGAGCAGTTCTTC.

The CDR3 DNA reads as TGTGCCAGCTCCGTGGGGGCTAGCACAGATACGCAGTATTTT. Protein product: CASSVGASTDTQYF. J is TRBJ2-3 and V is TRBV18; perhaps TRBD1 as D (6 bases). V gave up 6 bases and J gave up 0 bases, with 10 bases separating them. CDR3 length: 14 amino acids. Germline V lookup: CDR1 KGHSH, CDR2 LQKENI.

This sequence joins TRBV7-2 and TRBJ2-1; TRBD2 matches 13 bases. This CDR3 is built from 18 residues. J lost 7 bases, V lost 1 base, and 10 bases had no gene match. Per germline, CDR1 SGHTA and CDR2 FQGNSA. CDR3 loop: CASSLVQGTTSGRNEQFF. CDR3 bases: TGTGCCAGCAGCTTAGTCCAAGGGACGACTAGCGGGAGGAATGAGCAGTTCTTC.

The chain recombines TRBV18 with TRBJ2-1; maybe TRBD2 (5 bases). Germline V gene sequence: CDR1 KGHSH, CDR2 LQKENI. This CDR3 comprises 16 residues. The ends were cut back, 3 bases at V and 0 bases at J, with 12 bases in the middle. The CDR3 sequence is CASSPTLGPSYNEQFF. The CDR3 DNA is TGTGCCAGCTCACCCACACTAGGTCCCTCCTACAATGAGCAGTTCTTC. The variable domain in full, completed from reference TRBV18 and TRBJ2-1, reads NAGVMQNPRHLVRRRGQEARLRCSPMKGHSHVYWYRQLPEEGLKFMVYLQKENIIDESGMPKERFSAEFPKEGPSILRIQQVVRGDSAAYFCASSPTLGPSYNEQFFGPGTRLTVL.

This chain uses TRBV9 with TRBJ2-6; the D is unclear. CDR3 length equals 16 residues. Germline CDR1 is SGDLS and CDR2 is YYNGEE. Deletions cut 0 bases from V and 0 bases from J, with 7 bases between. The CDR3 bases are TGTGCCAGCAGCGTAGCCGCGCTCTCTGGGGCCAACGTCCTGACTTTC. Protein sequence: CASSVAALSGANVLTF.

This chain joins TRBV5-6 and TRBJ1-2, with TRBD1 matching 10 bases. CDR3 length equals 15 residues. Germline trimming cut 3 bases from V and 0 bases from J; bases unmatched to any gene: 2. Germline V gene sequence: CDR1 SGHDT, CDR2 YYEEEE. The DNA for the CDR3 is TGTGCCAGCAGCTGGGGGACAGGGGCTAACTATGGCTACACCTTC. Its protein product is CASSWGTGANYGYTF.

The rearrangement uses TRBV4-1 and TRBJ2-7; 8 bases align to TRBD1. The CDR3 is 15 residues long. Germline V lookup: CDR1 MGHRA, CDR2 YSYEKL. J gave up 2 bases and V 3 bases, and 6 bases lay outside the gene matches. The CDR3 is CASSHPGQVPYEQYF. DNA of the CDR3: TGCGCCAGCAGCCATCCGGGACAGGTTCCCTACGAGCAGTACTTC.

The rearrangement uses TRBV5-6 and TRBJ1-2, with TRBD1 matching over 7 bases. The CDR3 extends over 15 amino acids. Germline values: CDR1 SGHDT, CDR2 YYEEEE. With 4 bases clipped from V and 3 bases from J, the junction kept 9 bases outside the gene matches. CDR3 nucleotide sequence: TGTGCCAGCAGCCATGGGACAAGGGGGCACTATGGCTACACCTTC. This translates into CASSHGTRGHYGYTF.

This clone has just a few counts. The gene calls are TRBV28 and TRBJ2-1, with TRBD1 matching over 8 bases. Germline V gene sequence: CDR1 MDHEN, CDR2 SYDVKM. J gave up 8 bases and V 7 bases, and 13 bases lay outside the gene matches. The CDR3 extends over 15 amino acids. The CDR3 here is CASTDGGGQGYEQFF. Here the CDR3 DNA reads TGTGCCAGCACCGATGGGGGTGGACAGGGATATGAGCAGTTCTTC.

This chain uses TRBV5-1 with TRBJ2-3, with D uncertain. The CDR3 has 14 residues. The germline gives CDR1 SGHRS, CDR2 YFSETQ. V lost 4 bases to trimming and J lost 2 bases, with 11 bases between them. CDR3 bases: TGCGCCAGCAGCAGGGATCAGGCCACAGATACGCAGTATTTT. Translated, it gives CASSRDQATDTQYF.

The chain uses TRBV18 and TRBJ2-1, with 7 nucleotides matching TRBD2. Germline CDR1 and CDR2: KGHSH and LQKENI. V lost 1 base to trimming and J lost 3 bases; unmatched junction nucleotides: 6. This CDR3 is built from 16 residues. The CDR3 reads CASSPREGSIYNEQFF. CDR3 in DNA: TGTGCCAGCTCACCACGGGAGGGATCGATCTACAATGAGCAGTTCTTC.

A few counts support this clone. V is TRBV6-1 and J is TRBJ2-7; D possibly corresponds to TRBD2 (7 bases). The CDR3 is 14 amino acids. With 2 bases removed from V and 9 bases from J, the gap between germline ends came to 17 bases. Germline V gives CDR1 MNHNS, CDR2 SASEGT. This CDR3 is CASSEREAGGVQYF. The CDR3 nucleotides read TGTGCCAGCAGTGAACGGGAGGCCGGGGGCGTGCAGTACTTC.

J is TRBJ1-1 and V is TRBV18; D ambiguous. Looked up from germline, CDR1 is KGHSH and CDR2 is LQKENI. CDR3 length: 16 amino acids. The V end was cut by 0 bases, the J end by 3 bases, with 14 bases between. This CDR3 reads CASSPPGPNSYTEAFF. The CDR3 bases are TGTGCCAGCTCACCACCAGGGCCTAATTCGTACACTGAAGCTTTCTTT.

This sequence joins TRBV3-1 (or the pseudogene TRBV3-2) and TRBJ1-1; 8 bases match TRBD1. The CDR3 contains 16 residues. Germline CDR1 reads LGHDT; CDR2 reads YNNKEL (reference sequence). V lost 2 bases, J lost 6 bases, and 11 bases stayed unmatched. CDR3 loop: CASSQSGGGSNAEAFF. CDR3 in DNA: TGTGCCAGCAGCCAATCAGGGGGCGGTTCTAACGCTGAAGCTTTCTTT.

This clone was counted a single time. The chain joins TRBV19 to TRBJ1-6; maybe TRBD1 (5 bases). The V end lost 6 bases, the J end lost 7 bases, and 16 bases lay between the germline ends. In germline, CDR1 is LNHDA, CDR2 SQIVND (reference sequence). The CDR3 is 15 residues long. The chain's CDR3 is CASSRDRATNSPLHF. CDR3 sequence (DNA): TGTGCCAGTAGCCGGGACCGGGCAACCAATTCACCCCTCCACTTT. The full variable domain, its missing parts supplied by reference TRBV19 and TRBJ1-6, is DGGITQSPKYLFRKEGQNVTLSCEQNLNHDAMYWYRQDPGQGLRLIYYSQIVNDFQKGDIAEGYSVSREKKESFPLTVTSAQKNPTAFYLCASSRDRATNSPLHFGNGTRLTVT.

The chain uses TRBV7-3 and TRBJ2-1; D is undetermined. Germline loops: CDR1 SGHTA, CDR2 FQGTGA. Trimming stripped 4 bases from V and 2 bases from J, with 12 bases between. This CDR3 is built from 15 residues. The CDR3 loop is CASSSATSTYNEQFF. The CDR3 DNA follows: TGTGCCAGCAGCTCCGCTACCTCCACCTACAATGAGCAGTTCTTC.

The chain joins TRBV6-7 to TRBJ1-6; 12 bases match TRBD1. TRBV6-7 is assigned to the ORF class and has an uncertain function. V lost 9 bases, J lost 7 bases, and 13 bases stayed unmatched. The CDR3 consists of 17 residues. The CDR3 DNA is TGTGCCAGGTTTGGATCCCGGGACAGGGGGCTAAATTCACCCCTCCACTTT. It translates to CARFGSRDRGLNSPLHF.

The J gene is TRBJ2-1, the V gene TRBV11-3; maybe TRBD2 (6 bases). V lost 1 base to trimming and J lost 10 bases, with 11 bases between them. CDR3 length equals 13 residues. Germline CDR1 reads SGHNT; CDR2 reads YENEEA. The CDR3 loop reads CASSLATRGEQFF. The CDR3 coding sequence is TGTGCCAGCAGCTTAGCTACTCGGGGGGAGCAGTTCTTC.

With regard to this clone: No conserved phenylalanine or tryptophan is present at the end of the CDR3, so a read error is the likely explanation. The DNA is omitted, as the CDR3 cannot be located on it reliably, and the CDR3 follows TCRdb's listing. The rearrangement uses TRBV19 and TRBJ2-7; TRBD2, the D gene given by the table, was not confirmed from the DNA. The germline V gene has CDR1 LNHDA and CDR2 SQIVND (reference sequence). The CDR3 contains 8 residues when both ends are counted. CDR3 residues: CASSMCLT.

This sequence joins TRBV3-1 (or the pseudogene TRBV3-2) and TRBJ2-5; the D is unclear. Germline CDR1 LGHDT, CDR2 YNNKEL (reference sequence). V gave up 7 bases and J gave up 3 bases, with 18 bases separating them. The CDR3 covers 15 residues. CDR3 residues: CASTHNPGSKETQYF. CDR3 DNA sequence: TGTGCCAGCACCCATAACCCAGGATCTAAAGAGACCCAGTACTTC.

The genes are TRBV7-9 and TRBJ1-1, with D unclear. V lost 5 bases and J 2 bases, leaving 9 bases between the germline ends. The CDR3 sequence is 13 residues long. The germline V gene encodes CDR1 SEHNR and CDR2 FQNEAQ (reference sequence). The DNA for the CDR3 is TGTGCCAGCAGCCCTATGACAAACACTGAAGCTTTCTTT. Protein sequence: CASSPMTNTEAFF.

This clone appeared a few times. The chain carries TRBV6-5 and TRBJ1-5, with a tentative D call TRBD1 (6 bases). The CDR3 covers 13 residues. V lost 5 bases and J lost 6, with 11 bases in between. Germline V CDR1 and CDR2: MNHEY, SVGAGI. The CDR3, as DNA: TGTGCCAGCAGTCCACAGGGAACTCAGCCCCAGCATTTT. Amino acids: CASSPQGTQPQHF.

Here the CDR3 DNA reads TGTGCCAGCCGGCGGGCGGGAGGGCCATATACGCAGTATTTT. Translation: CASRRAGGPYTQYF. The chain is built from TRBV27 and TRBJ2-3; 9 bases fit TRBD2. Germline loops: CDR1 MNHEY, CDR2 SMNVEV (reference sequence). This CDR3 comprises 14 residues. V lost 8 bases and J lost 7; bases outside the gene matches: 10.